These 8 T cell receptor beta chains share one sample of origin, sequenced in a study of T cells after yellow fever vaccination. TCRdb called the 5' RACE reads again in MiXCR, with one record for every CDR3 protein. This table holds 65,000 to 90,000 distinct CDR3 sequences, 7.7% found once. Here the sequenced sample was CD8+ T cells sorted from PBMCs, taken on the day of the yellow fever booster vaccination. Source of these receptors: a man aged 30-40 years who received the YFV17D yellow fever vaccine.

This clonotype was seen a handful of times. The chain recombines TRBV29-1 with TRBJ2-7, with D tentatively TRBD1 (5 bases). Trimming took 6 bases from V and 6 from J, leaving 18 bases between them. The germline V gene encodes CDR1 SQVTM and CDR2 ANQGSEA. The CDR3 consists of 13 residues. The DNA of the CDR3 is TGCAGCGTACAAGGCGGCAGGGTAGTCGAGCAGTACTTC. This gives the protein CSVQGGRVVEQYF.

V is TRBV27 and J is TRBJ2-7, with 9 bases matching TRBD2. Germline assignment: CDR1 MNHEY and CDR2 SMNVEV (reference sequence). There are 16 residues in the CDR3. The V segment lost 8 bases and the J segment 3 bases; nucleotides outside the gene matches: 14. DNA of the CDR3: TGTGCCAGCGGCCCCACCGGTACTAGCGGGTTCTACGAGCAGTACTTC. Residues: CASGPTGTSGFYEQYF.

The rearrangement links TRBV7-6 to TRBJ2-3; D is ambiguous. Germline V gene data show CDR1 as SGHVS and CDR2 as FNYEAQ. This CDR3 spans 12 amino acids. V lost 2 bases, J lost 7 bases, and 7 bases lay in between. The DNA of the CDR3 is TGTGCCAGCAGCTTATACTCCTATACGCAGTATTTT. Its translation is CASSLYSYTQYF.

This clonotype was detected ten times or more. The chain is built from TRBV7-3 and TRBJ2-1, with TRBD2 identical over 7 bases. This CDR3 is built from 13 residues. J was trimmed by 6 bases and V by 8 bases; bases with no gene match: 7. The V gene's germline CDR1 is SGHTA and CDR2 FQGTGA. CDR3 residues: CASAVGGFNEQFF. CDR3 sequence (DNA): TGTGCCAGCGCGGTCGGGGGGTTCAATGAGCAGTTCTTC.

This clonotype was counted ten times or more. The rearrangement links TRBV9 to TRBJ2-2; D not resolved. The germline gives CDR1 SGDLS, CDR2 YYNGEE. V was trimmed by 4 bases and J by 10 bases, leaving 11 bases between them. The CDR3 spans 12 residues. CDR3 bases: TGTGCCAGCAGCCCAGAGCCGGAGGAGCTGTTTTTT. Residues: CASSPEPEELFF.

This clonotype is judged medium-sized. CDR3 bases: TGTGCCAGCAGCTTAGCCAGGGGCTCCCCCTACGAGCAGTACTTC. Its protein is CASSLARGSPYEQYF. The chain is built from TRBV7-6 and TRBJ2-7; TRBD1 might be the D (6 bases). This CDR3 has 15 amino acids. The germline V gene encodes CDR1 SGHVS and CDR2 FNYEAQ. Between the trimmed V and J ends, which lost 0 bases and 2 bases, there was a span of 11 bases.

This clonotype was seen only a few times. This rearrangement joins TRBV29-1 to TRBJ2-3, with 12 bases identical to TRBD2. Trimming at V came to 6 bases and at J to 5 bases, leaving 6 bases not matched to a gene. CDR1 is SQVTM and CDR2 is ANQGSEA in the germline V gene. The CDR3 is made up of 14 amino acids. For the CDR3, the DNA is TGCAGCGTCCTAGCGGGAGGGCCGGGAGATACGCAGTATTTT. As protein: CSVLAGGPGDTQYF.

The table lists this clonotype with many counts. The V gene is TRBV7-9, the J gene TRBJ2-1; TRBD2 agrees at 7 bases. The CDR3 has 15 amino acids. V trimming: 4 bases; J trimming: 3 bases; junction bases outside the gene matches: 6. CDR1 SEHNR and CDR2 FQNEAQ come from the germline V gene (reference sequence). CDR3 amino acids: CASSSRGTVYNEQFF. CDR3 DNA sequence: TGTGCCAGCAGCTCGCGGGGGACTGTCTACAATGAGCAGTTCTTC.